What follows are 4 T cell receptor beta chains derived from one specimen sequenced in a study of cytomegalovirus exposure and HLA in healthy donors. The study ran its PCR with 60 Vbeta and 13 Jbeta primers. The repertoire was sequenced with immunoSEQ multiplex PCR; TCRdb's copy has only in-frame clones and lacks some. In all, the sample yields under 70,000 clones. Sequenced material: PBMCs. Receptors originate from a woman aged 18-29 years in good health and CMV-seronegative.

This chain links TRBV4-2 with TRBJ1-1; D is unresolved. Trimming left V 1 base short and J 10 bases short, with 19 bases between. This CDR3 has 15 residues. In germline, CDR1 is LGHNA, CDR2 YNFKEQ. The CDR3: CASSQGGGEDPPAFF. CDR3 sequence (DNA): TGTGCCAGCAGCCAAGGAGGCGGGGAAGATCCCCCAGCTTTCTTT.

This chain joins TRBV18 and TRBJ1-1; D is unresolved. Germline CDR1 KGHSH, CDR2 LQKENI. V lost 5 bases and J 1 base, leaving 8 bases between the germline ends. The CDR3 runs to 13 residues. CDR3 sequence: CASSLQSNTEAFF. DNA of the CDR3: TGTGCCAGCTCATTACAGTCGAACACTGAAGCTTTCTTT.

The chain employs TRBV28 and TRBJ1-4, with 7 bases matching TRBD1. This CDR3 contains 14 residues. Germline V gene sequence: CDR1 MDHEN, CDR2 SYDVKM. The V gene end was trimmed by 6 bases and the J gene end by 4 bases; junction bases not matched to a gene: 5. CDR3: CASSIQGFNEKLFF. In DNA form, the CDR3 reads TGTGCCAGCAGCATACAGGGGTTTAATGAAAAACTGTTTTTT. The full variable domain, completed using reference TRBV28 and TRBJ1-4, is DVKVTQSSRYLVKRTGEKVFLECVQDMDHENMFWYRQDPGLGLRLIYFSYDVKMKEKGDIPEGYSVSREKKERFSLILESASTNQTSMYLCASSIQGFNEKLFFGSGTQLSVL.

The CDR3 bases are TGTGCCAGCAGCCCCGGGCCTTTGGGACAGGAAAAACTGTTTTTT. Its protein product is CASSPGPLGQEKLFF. V and J are TRBV5-4 and TRBJ1-4; TRBD1 matches 7 bases. Germline V lookup: CDR1 SGHNT, CDR2 YYREEE (reference sequence). The V and J ends lost 4 bases and 8 bases, in that order; junction bases with no gene match: 11. This CDR3 comprises 15 residues.